This T cell receptor (beta chain) was recorded in a study of cytomegalovirus exposure and HLA in healthy donors (dated by TCRdb to the late 2010s). A note on the overall study: The roughly 670 repertoires of the first cohort and the roughly 120 validation repertoires were produced on the same platform, according to a later analysis. In addition to the first cohort of approximately 670 subjects, a separate validation cohort of 120 different subjects was used. To predict cytomegalovirus infection status, the study brought together high-throughput TCR immunosequencing, statistical association of individual TCRs with disease status, and machine learning. The study was designed to test whether signatures of past pathogen exposure could be identified by cataloging public T cell receptors.

A word on this clone: Which antigen it targets is not known. One base away there is no much larger clone; base qualities are not given.

CDR1 and CDR2 are drawn from the germline V gene (reference sequence): MNHEY, SMNVEV. Its CDR3 holds 16 amino acids, cysteine through phenylalanine. The DNA shown is the 48-base CDR3, in frame from base 1. The trim is 7 bases for V and 6 bases for J, with a gap of 23 bases between the germline ends. Study-wide conclusions, independent of this receptor: The authors suggested that the approach could potentially be extended to other disease states and immunological phenotypes. In vitro tests confirmed that a few of the cytomegalovirus-associated TCR beta chains recognize cytomegalovirus antigens. Subsequent analysis determined that TCRs grouped into clusters in the first cohort also showed a tendency toward co-occurrence across the roughly 120 validation repertoires, and approximately 94% of cluster scores exceeded 0. Cytomegalovirus status was reported to be diagnosed by the classifier with high specificity and sensitivity in both the original and validation cohorts. A later analysis lacked HLA typing for the validation cohort, so it scored co-occurrence in that cohort across all 120 repertoires. While some public TCRs were present in many individuals, most TCR sequences turned up only very rarely across donors. A total of fewer than 200 TCR beta chains were listed by the study as associated with cytomegalovirus.

The library was made by the immunoSEQ multiplex PCR assay. Under the source paper's analysis protocol: A statistical classification framework was developed to diagnose cytomegalovirus status using the catalog of TCR beta chain sequences. TCRdb carries this immuneACCESS record with in-frame sequences only. Its versions omit some clonotypes, under half of them owing to an unresolved V gene in the studies checked, with the rest unexplained. For V, J and clone size, that table is used; D and trimming come from the DNA. Counted in this sample were under 200,000 clones; 89% of them appeared once. The ten largest clones represent 3.5% to 4.5% of the sample. The donors belonged to the validation cohort of over a hundred subjects, which was separate from the approximately 610-subject first cohort.

The chain is encoded by TRBV27 joined to TRBJ2-3, and perhaps TRBD1 as D gene, on 6 matching bases. The specimen sequenced was PBMCs. The TCR was taken from a man between 18 and 29 years old in good health and CMV-seropositive. The DNA sequence follows: TGTGCCAGCACCGCAATGTCAGGGGTAGTGGGGGATACGCAGTATTTT. Its amino acids are CASTAMSGVVGDTQYF.